This T cell receptor (beta chain) was sequenced for a study of shared clonotypes between healthy human individuals. For sorted subsets, approximately 180 ng DNA per replicate equaled about 30,000 T cell genomes. The data were produced by immunoSEQ multiplex PCR, yet TCRdb's version contains in-frame clones alone and is incomplete. Of roughly 2.1 million clones listed, about 92% were seen once; the top ten hold about 1.8%. Terminally differentiated effector memory CD45RA+ cells were excluded by CCR7 positive selection of CD45RO-negative cells. The germline gives CDR1 MNHEY, CDR2 SVGAGI. Trimming removed 2 bases at V and 4 bases at J, with 14 bases between. This CDR3 has 15 residues.

V usage is TRBV6-5 and J usage is TRBJ1-1, with a weak D call TRBD1 (6 bases). What was sequenced was naive CD8+ T cells from PBMCs. The receptor was isolated from a man younger than 35 in good health. Some clones in this sample may be carry-over from other donors' samples. CDR3 in amino acids: CASSYMGGGSTEAFF. CDR3 sequence (DNA): TGTGCCAGCAGTTACATGGGGGGCGGGAGCACTGAAGCTTTCTTT.